This T cell receptor beta chain originates from a study of blood T cell repertoires in COVID-19. Turning to the study itself: Sites across the United States, Italy and Spain contributed samples from acute and convalescent COVID-19.

This clone was counted only a few times. Libraries were prepared by immunoSEQ multiplex PCR; TCRdb keeps only in-frame clonotypes and omits some of them. This sample carries roughly 110,000 clones, around 83% of them seen once, and the ten largest clones take 4.3%. There are 13 residues in the CDR3. V lost 5 bases to trimming and J lost 4 bases, with 10 bases between them. Germline CDR1 SGHRS, CDR2 YFSETQ. This receptor was taken from a man between 65 and 85 years old with acute or convalescent COVID-19. This chain joins TRBV5-1 and TRBJ1-5; possibly TRBD1 for D (6 bases). Sequencing used peripheral blood. The CDR3 DNA is TGCGCCAGCAGTCCCACAGGGAATCAGCCCCAGCATTTT. It specifies CASSPTGNQPQHF.